This TCR beta chain emerged from a study of blood T cell repertoires in COVID-19. Turning to the study itself: Acute and convalescent COVID-19 samples came from the United States, Italy and Spain. In each case, the material was cDNA or gDNA derived from T cells, B-cell-depleted T cells, or PBMCs.

This clone appeared a single time. In the original analysis: From reference gene primer amplification, estimates of nucleated cell counts were derived. Produced via immunoSEQ multiplex PCR; TCRdb's table is partial and in-frame only. The DNA gave D and trimming, while V, J and clone size come from that table. The table lists about 100,000 clones, 85% to 90% of them singletons. The CDR3 is 15 residues long. V was pared by 1 base and J by 9 bases, with 4 bases of the junction left unmatched. Germline values: CDR1 LGHNA, CDR2 YSLEER. Specimen: peripheral blood. The receptor was derived from a human donor in a cohort sampled during active COVID-19. The chain combines TRBV4-3 with TRBJ2-1; 12 positions agree with TRBD2. The CDR3 spells CASSQARLAGVEQFF. The CDR3 coding sequence is TGCGCCAGCAGCCAAGCCCGACTAGCGGGAGTTGAGCAGTTCTTC.